The 9 T cell receptor beta chains below all came from one sample that was sequenced in a study of untreated major depressive disorder. Produced via immunoSEQ multiplex PCR; TCRdb's table is partial and in-frame only. The table lists tens of thousands of clones, just under 90% of them singletons. Source material: CD4+ T cells from PBMCs. These receptors were obtained from a middle-aged woman in good health.

V usage is TRBV28 and J usage is TRBJ2-5; TRBD1 aligns across 8 bases. Germline V gene data show CDR1 as MDHEN and CDR2 as SYDVKM. The CDR3 is 15 residues long. Trimming removed 6 bases from V and 4 bases from J; junction bases left unmatched: 10. The CDR3 here is CASRNRQGIGETQYF. DNA for the CDR3: TGTGCCAGCAGGAACAGACAGGGGATAGGAGAGACCCAGTACTTC.

This rearrangement joins TRBV15 to TRBJ2-3; D is ambiguous. The V end lost 0 bases, the J end lost 6 bases, and 7 bases lay between the germline ends. This CDR3 contains 13 residues. Germline-derived CDR1 and CDR2 are LNHNV and YYDKDF (reference sequence). The CDR3 DNA sequence: TGTGCCACCAGCAGAGATCGCGTGGATACGCAGTATTTT. Translating it yields CATSRDRVDTQYF.

The gene calls are TRBV7-9 and TRBJ1-1; D perhaps matches TRBD1 (5 bases). CDR1 and CDR2 (germline): SEHNR, FQNEAQ (reference sequence). This CDR3 is built from 15 residues. Trimming removed 2 bases from V and 1 base from J, with 11 bases in between. DNA for the CDR3: TGTGCCAGCAGCTTAAGTGGGGGAAGGAACACTGAAGCTTTCTTT. Protein: CASSLSGGRNTEAFF.

The J gene is TRBJ1-5, the V gene TRBV7-8; possible D gene TRBD1, 5 bases. The CDR3 loop spans 17 amino acids. Germline lookup yields CDR1 SGHVS and CDR2 FQNEAQ. Trimming cost V 4 bases and J 2 bases, with 18 bases left between them. The DNA of the CDR3 is TGTGCCAGCAGCTCACAGGCGGAATATATGGGCAATCAGCCCCAGCATTTT. Residues: CASSSQAEYMGNQPQHF.

This chain links TRBV6-1 with TRBJ2-1; TRBD2 agrees at 8 bases. The germline gives CDR1 MNHNS, CDR2 SASEGT. The trim removed 7 bases at V and 4 bases at J, leaving 9 bases unmatched. The CDR3 covers 15 residues. CDR3: CASIGGTSGYNEQFF. The DNA of the CDR3 is TGTGCCAGCATCGGCGGGACTAGTGGATACAATGAGCAGTTCTTC.

The CDR3 loop is CASPIGAEGQTPSNGYTF. CDR3 nucleotide sequence: TGTGCCAGCCCCATCGGAGCAGAAGGCCAGACCCCCTCTAATGGCTACACCTTC. This chain links TRBV2 with TRBJ1-2; D uncertain. The V gene's germline CDR1 is SNHLY and CDR2 FYNNEI. V was trimmed by 8 bases and J by 6 bases, leaving 31 bases between them. CDR3 size: 18 residues.

The chain carries TRBV19 and TRBJ2-3; TRBD2 aligns across 8 bases. Germline trimming cut 5 bases from V and 3 bases from J; bases unmatched to any gene: 7. Germline V gene data show CDR1 as LNHDA and CDR2 as SQIVND (reference sequence). The CDR3 runs 15 residues. DNA for the CDR3: TGTGCCAGTAGTTCATCGGGACTAGAGACAGATACGCAGTATTTT. Residues: CASSSSGLETDTQYF.

V is TRBV21-1 and J is TRBJ2-1; the table names TRBD1, a call not compared with the DNA. TRBV21-1 constitutes a pseudogene. There are 14 residues in the CDR3. For the CDR3, the DNA is TGTGCCAGCAGCAAACGTCAGGGTCCGAATGAGCAGTTCTTC. It translates to CASSKRQGPNEQFF.

The CDR3 protein is CASSYGQFGDTQYF. CDR3 nucleotide sequence: TGTGCCAGCAGTTACGGACAGTTTGGAGATACGCAGTATTTT. V and J are TRBV6-5 and TRBJ2-3; D is perhaps TRBD1 (6 bases). Trimming pared 2 bases from V and 5 bases from J, leaving 11 bases between. This CDR3 comprises 14 residues. Germline V gene lookup returns CDR1 MNHEY and CDR2 SVGAGI.